The present T cell receptor (beta chain) was sequenced within a study of long-term antiretroviral therapy in people with HIV. Findings of the study overall: Dominance of pre-ART expanded clones persisted, fluctuating and often declining after ART.

Researchers report immunoSEQ v3.0 was run at survey level. Sequenced by immunoSEQ multiplex PCR; TCRdb stores in-frame clones only, minus some. The sample comprises around 12,000 clones, about 85% of which are singletons, and around a fifth rests with the top ten. This CDR3 has 14 residues. Germline V gene lookup returns CDR1 SEHNR and CDR2 FQNEAQ (reference sequence). V lost 5 bases, J lost 0 bases, and 2 bases stayed unmatched. With regard to this clone: What it recognizes is unknown.

This rearrangement joins TRBV7-9 to TRBJ1-1; the match to TRBD1 covers 8 bases. This clonotype was sampled from a woman aged 40 to 50 with HIV. Sample: unsorted PBMCs, taken 2.1 years after starting antiretroviral therapy. The DNA of the CDR3 is TGTGCCAGCAGCGGACAGGGTTTGAACACTGAAGCTTTCTTT. This gives the protein CASSGQGLNTEAFF.